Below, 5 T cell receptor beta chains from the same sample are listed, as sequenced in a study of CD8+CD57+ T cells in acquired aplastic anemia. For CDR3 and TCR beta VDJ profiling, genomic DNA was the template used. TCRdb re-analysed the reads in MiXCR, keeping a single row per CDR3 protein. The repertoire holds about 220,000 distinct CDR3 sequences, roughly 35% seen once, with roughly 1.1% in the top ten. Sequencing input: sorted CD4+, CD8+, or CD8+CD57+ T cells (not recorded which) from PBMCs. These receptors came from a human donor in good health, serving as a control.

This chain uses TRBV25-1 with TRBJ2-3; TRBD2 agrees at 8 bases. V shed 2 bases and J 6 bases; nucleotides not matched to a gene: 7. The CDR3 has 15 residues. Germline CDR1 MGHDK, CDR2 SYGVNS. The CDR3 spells CASSERDGGADTQYF. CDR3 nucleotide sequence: TGTGCCAGCAGTGAAAGGGACGGGGGGGCGGATACGCAGTATTTT.

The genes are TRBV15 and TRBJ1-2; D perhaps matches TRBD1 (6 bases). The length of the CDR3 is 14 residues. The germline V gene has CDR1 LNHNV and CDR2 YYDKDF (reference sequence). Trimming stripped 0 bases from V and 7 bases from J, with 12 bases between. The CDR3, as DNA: TGTGCCACCAGCAGAGAACAGGGATCCGGTGGCTACACCTTC. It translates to CATSREQGSGGYTF.

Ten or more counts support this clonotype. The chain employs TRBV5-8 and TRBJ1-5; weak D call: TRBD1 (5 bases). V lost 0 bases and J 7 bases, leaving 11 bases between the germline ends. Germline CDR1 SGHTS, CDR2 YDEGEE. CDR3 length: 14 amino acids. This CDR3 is CASSLGGIGQPQHF. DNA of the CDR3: TGTGCCAGCAGCTTGGGGGGGATAGGGCAGCCCCAGCATTTT.

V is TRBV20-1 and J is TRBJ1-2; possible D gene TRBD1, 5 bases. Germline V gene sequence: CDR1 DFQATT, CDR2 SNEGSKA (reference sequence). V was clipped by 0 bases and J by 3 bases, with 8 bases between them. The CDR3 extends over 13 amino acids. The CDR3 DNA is TGCAGTGCTAGAGAGGGGACGGACTATGGCTACACCTTC. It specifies CSAREGTDYGYTF.

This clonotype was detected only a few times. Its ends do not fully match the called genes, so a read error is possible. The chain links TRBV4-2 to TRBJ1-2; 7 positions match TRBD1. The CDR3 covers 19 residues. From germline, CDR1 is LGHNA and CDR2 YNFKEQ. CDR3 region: CASSQDDRVRALSNYGYTF. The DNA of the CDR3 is TGTGCCAGCAGTCAAGATGACAGGGTGCGGGCTTTATCTAACTATGGCTACACCTTC.